The present T cell receptor beta chain was sequenced within a study of blood T cell repertoires in COVID-19. About the study: Spain, Italy and the United States supplied samples that represented acute and convalescent COVID-19. PBMCs, B-cell-depleted T cells, or T cells were the source of the cDNA or gDNA that made up the material.

The CDR3 loop spans 16 amino acids. Trimming took 3 bases from V and 4 from J; bases not matched to a gene: 10. Per the germline V gene, CDR1 is MNHEY and CDR2 is SMNVEV (reference sequence). TCRdb keeps only in-frame clones here, not all; method: immunoSEQ multiplex PCR. The sample records about 310,000 clones, 80% to 90% being singletons. The cohort comprised adults aged roughly 18 to 95 years residing in approximately 25 US areas. This chain links TRBV27 with TRBJ1-2, with 8 positions matching TRBD1. Sequenced: PBMCs or T cells enriched from blood (not recorded which). The receptor was isolated from a woman younger than 30 who had recovered from COVID-19. The CDR3 loop reads CASSFLKLGQGYGYTF. CDR3 DNA sequence: TGTGCCAGCAGTTTCCTGAAACTAGGACAGGGCTATGGCTACACCTTC.